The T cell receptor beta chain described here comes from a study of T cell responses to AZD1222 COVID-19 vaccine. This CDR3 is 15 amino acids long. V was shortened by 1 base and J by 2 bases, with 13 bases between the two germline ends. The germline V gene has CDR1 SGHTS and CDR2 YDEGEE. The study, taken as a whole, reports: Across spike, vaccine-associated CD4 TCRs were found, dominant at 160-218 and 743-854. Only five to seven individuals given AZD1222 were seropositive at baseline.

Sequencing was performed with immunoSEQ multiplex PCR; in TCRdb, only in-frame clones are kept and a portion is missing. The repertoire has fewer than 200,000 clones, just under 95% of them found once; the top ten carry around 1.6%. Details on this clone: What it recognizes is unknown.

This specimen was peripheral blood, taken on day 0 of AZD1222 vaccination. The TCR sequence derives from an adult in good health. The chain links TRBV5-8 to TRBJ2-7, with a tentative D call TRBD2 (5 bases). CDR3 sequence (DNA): TGTGCCAGCAGCTTGCGAGGGAGAGAAACCTACGAGCAGTACTTC. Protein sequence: CASSLRGRETYEQYF.